Below, one T cell receptor beta chain is given with its context. No antigen is known for it. A multiplex PCR was run with 60 Vbeta primers and 13 Jbeta primers. Sequencing used immunoSEQ multiplex PCR; TCRdb keeps in-frame clones, though not all of them. Among around 130,000 clones listed, about 74% were seen once. The sample is drawn from a study of cytomegalovirus exposure and HLA in healthy donors. Study overall: Earlier, 110 million or so unique TCR beta sequences were recovered from about 170 million T cells by an analysis. General study points: In an earlier analysis, most TCR beta V segments were productive about 87% or about 30% of the time. Later on, a genetic analysis was performed. It linked a missense variant in DCLRE1C with V- and J-gene trimming of TCR beta. Follow-up analysis found HLA locus-dependent TCR association rates, highest for DRB1 and lowest for HLA-C.

Material: PBMCs. The origin of this receptor is a woman between 45 and 65 years old in good health and CMV-seropositive.

The CDR3: CASSLGGSTEAFF. The CDR3 DNA sequence: TGTGCCAGCAGCTTGGGGGGTAGCACTGAAGCTTTCTTT. This sequence joins TRBV7-2 and TRBJ1-1; possible D gene TRBD1, 5 bases. Germline V CDR1 and CDR2: SGHTA, FQGNSA. CDR3 length: 13 amino acids. V was trimmed by 3 bases and J by 4 bases, leaving 9 bases between them. The complete variable domain, with remaining parts taken from reference TRBV7-2 and TRBJ1-1, reads GAGVSQSPSNKVTEKGKDVELRCDPISGHTALYWYRQSLGQGLEFLIYFQGNSAPDKSGLPSDRFSAERTGGSVSTLTIQRTQQEDSAVYLCASSLGGSTEAFFGQGTRLTVV.